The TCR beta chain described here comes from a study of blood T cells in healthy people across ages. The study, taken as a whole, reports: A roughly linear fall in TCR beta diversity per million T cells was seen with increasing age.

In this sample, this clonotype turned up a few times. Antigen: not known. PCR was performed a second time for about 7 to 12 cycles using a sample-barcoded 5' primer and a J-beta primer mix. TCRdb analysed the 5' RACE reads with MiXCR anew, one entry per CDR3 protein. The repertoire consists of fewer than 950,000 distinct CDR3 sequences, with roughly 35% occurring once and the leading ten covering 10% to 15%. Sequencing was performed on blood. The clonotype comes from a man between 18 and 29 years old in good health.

CDR3 in amino acids: CASEEGGDTEAFF. In nucleotides, the CDR3 is TGTGCCAGCGAGGAAGGGGGGGACACTGAAGCTTTCTTT. The chain links TRBV13 to TRBJ1-1; a possible D gene is TRBD1 (6 bases). CDR1 and CDR2 (germline): PRHDT, FYEKMQ (reference sequence). V was shortened by 8 bases and J by 3 bases, with 13 bases between the two germline ends. The CDR3 runs 13 residues.